The clone carrying this TCR beta chain was observed a handful of times. In the original workflow: Estimates of nucleated cell counts were drawn from the amplification of reference gene primers. Method: immunoSEQ multiplex PCR; TCRdb's copy keeps in-frame clones and lacks some. The V and J calls and clone size are taken from that table; D and trimming were inferred from the DNA. The data show around 180,000 clones, 80% to 90% seen once. The sample originates from a study of blood T cell repertoires in COVID-19. Study summary: The United States, Italy and Spain supplied acute and convalescent COVID-19 samples. Sources were T cells, B-cell-depleted T cells, or PBMCs; the material itself was cDNA or gDNA.

V lost 1 base, J lost 7 bases, and 10 bases lay in between. From germline, CDR1 is SGHTA and CDR2 FQGNSA. The CDR3 sequence is 13 residues long. The rearrangement links TRBV7-2 to TRBJ1-2; a possible D gene is TRBD1 (6 bases). Sequencing was carried out using peripheral blood. This TCR derives from a man aged 55 to 70 with acute or convalescent COVID-19. Written as DNA, the CDR3 is TGTGCCAGCAGCTTAGGACAGGCTTCTGGCTACACCTTC. It yields the protein CASSLGQASGYTF.